These T cell receptor beta chains were read from a single sample in a study of OX40 agonist ivuxolimab in advanced cancers. Here immunoSEQ multiplex PCR was the method, and the copy in TCRdb shows in-frame clones only, minus some. Among fewer than 45,000 clones listed, 85% to 90% were seen once. Sequencing was performed on CD4+ or CD8+ T cells sorted from blood, taken in a trial of the OX40 agonist ivuxolimab. These receptor sequences come from an adult with an advanced solid tumor such as melanoma, head and neck, liver or kidney cancer. The CDR3 runs from the conserved cysteine through the conserved F or W. Fields, in order: J gene, V gene, D gene, clone size, CDR3 protein, CDR3 DNA. A D gene is named only where the DNA matches it firmly. Only part of the rows carry a size: once, few, many, or a class if the clone is expanded.

j_call: TRBJ2-7
v_call: TRBV15
d_call: .
clone_size: once
cdr3_aa: CATSSLSGDRPAYEQYF
cdr3_nt: TGTGCCACCAGCTCCCTATCGGGAGACAGACCCGCCTACGAGCAGTACTTC

j_call: TRBJ2-2
v_call: TRBV4-1
d_call: .
clone_size: .
cdr3_aa: CASSQTTGNTGELFF
cdr3_nt: TGCGCCAGCAGCCAGACTACAGGGAACACCGGGGAGCTGTTTTTT

j_call: TRBJ2-4
v_call: TRBV2
d_call: .
clone_size: .
cdr3_aa: CASNRGLGNIQYF
cdr3_nt: TGTGCCAGCAATAGAGGGCTTGGAAACATTCAGTACTTC

j_call: TRBJ2-2
v_call: TRBV18
d_call: .
clone_size: .
cdr3_aa: CASSPGTGELFF
cdr3_nt: TGTGCCAGCTCACCAGGGACCGGGGAGCTGTTTTTT

j_call: TRBJ2-5
v_call: TRBV7-9
d_call: .
clone_size: .
cdr3_aa: CASSLAGGWGETQYF
cdr3_nt: TGTGCCAGCAGCTTAGCTGGAGGTTGGGGAGAGACCCAGTACTTC

j_call: TRBJ1-4
v_call: TRBV9
d_call: .
clone_size: once
cdr3_aa: CASSPAGNEKLFF
cdr3_nt: TGTGCCAGCAGCCCCGCCGGAAATGAAAAACTGTTTTTT

j_call: TRBJ2-7
v_call: TRBV9
d_call: TRBD1
clone_size: .
cdr3_aa: CASSVGRGPSYEQYF
cdr3_nt: TGTGCCAGCAGCGTGGGCAGGGGGCCCTCCTACGAGCAGTACTTC

j_call: TRBJ2-1
v_call: TRBV5-1
d_call: TRBD2
clone_size: once
cdr3_aa: CASSALAGDWGNEQFF
cdr3_nt: TGCGCCAGCAGCGCCTTAGCGGGAGATTGGGGGAATGAGCAGTTCTTC

j_call: TRBJ2-1
v_call: TRBV6-1
d_call: TRBD2
clone_size: few
cdr3_aa: CASSDLAGAMSNEQFF
cdr3_nt: TGTGCCAGCAGTGATCTAGCGGGAGCGATGAGCAATGAGCAGTTCTTC

j_call: TRBJ2-1
v_call: TRBV7-3
d_call: .
clone_size: .
cdr3_aa: CASSSSGVPEQFF
cdr3_nt: TGTGCCAGCAGCTCATCAGGGGTACCTGAGCAGTTCTTC

j_call: TRBJ1-2
v_call: TRBV27
d_call: .
clone_size: .
cdr3_aa: CASSTGPAGGYTF
cdr3_nt: TGTGCCAGCAGTACGGGGCCCGCCGGGGGCTACACCTTC

j_call: TRBJ1-6
v_call: TRBV30
d_call: .
clone_size: .
cdr3_aa: CACPGQDNSPLHF
cdr3_nt: TGTGCCTGTCCGGGACAAGATAATTCACCCCTCCACTTT

j_call: TRBJ1-1
v_call: TRBV29-1
d_call: .
clone_size: .
cdr3_aa: CSALTVNTEAFF
cdr3_nt: TGCAGCGCCCTGACAGTGAACACTGAAGCTTTCTTT

j_call: TRBJ2-5
v_call: TRBV5-1
d_call: .
clone_size: .
cdr3_aa: CASSLGLEPWETQYF
cdr3_nt: TGCGCCAGCAGCTTGGGACTGGAGCCTTGGGAGACCCAGTACTTC

j_call: TRBJ2-2
v_call: TRBV4-1
d_call: .
clone_size: .
cdr3_aa: CASSQHRRNTGELFF
cdr3_nt: TGCGCCAGCAGCCAACACAGGAGGAACACCGGGGAGCTGTTTTTT

j_call: TRBJ1-5
v_call: TRBV19
d_call: TRBD1
clone_size: .
cdr3_aa: CASSSGQGENQPQHF
cdr3_nt: TGCGCCAGTAGCAGTGGACAGGGGGAGAATCAGCCCCAGCATTTT

j_call: TRBJ2-6
v_call: TRBV5-8
d_call: .
clone_size: few
cdr3_aa: CASSPEIYGANVLTF
cdr3_nt: TGTGCCAGCAGCCCAGAGATTTATGGGGCCAACGTCCTGACTTTC

j_call: TRBJ2-7
v_call: TRBV6-1
d_call: .
clone_size: .
cdr3_aa: CASGAGVTYEQYF
cdr3_nt: TGTGCCAGCGGCGCTGGGGTGACCTACGAGCAGTACTTC

j_call: TRBJ2-1
v_call: TRBV4-1
d_call: TRBD1
clone_size: .
cdr3_aa: CASSLGTGELNEQFF
cdr3_nt: TGCGCCAGCAGCCTAGGGACAGGGGAGCTCAATGAGCAGTTCTTC

j_call: TRBJ1-2
v_call: TRBV27
d_call: .
clone_size: .
cdr3_aa: CASSATGWNYGYTF
cdr3_nt: TGTGCCAGCAGTGCGACAGGATGGAACTATGGCTACACCTTC

j_call: TRBJ2-1
v_call: TRBV28
d_call: TRBD2
clone_size: .
cdr3_aa: CASSFPAGGGYNEQFF
cdr3_nt: TGTGCCAGCAGTTTCCCAGCGGGAGGGGGTTACAATGAGCAGTTCTTC

j_call: TRBJ2-5
v_call: TRBV9
d_call: .
clone_size: .
cdr3_aa: CASSPLAGGYQETQYF
cdr3_nt: TGTGCCAGCAGCCCCCTGGCAGGGGGGTACCAAGAGACCCAGTACTTC

j_call: TRBJ2-7
v_call: TRBV28
d_call: .
clone_size: .
cdr3_aa: CASSFSYEQYF
cdr3_nt: TGTGCCAGCAGTTTTTCCTACGAGCAGTACTTC

j_call: TRBJ2-1
v_call: TRBV27
d_call: TRBD2
clone_size: .
cdr3_aa: CASGTSWDGNYNEQFF
cdr3_nt: TGTGCCAGCGGGACTAGTTGGGACGGCAACTACAATGAGCAGTTCTTC

j_call: TRBJ1-5
v_call: TRBV28
d_call: .
clone_size: once
cdr3_aa: CASSPPAGIQPQHF
cdr3_nt: TGTGCCAGCAGTCCACCGGCAGGTATCCAGCCCCAGCATTTT

j_call: TRBJ1-3
v_call: TRBV29-1
d_call: .
clone_size: .
cdr3_aa: CSTQGHLSSGNTIYF
cdr3_nt: TGCAGCACCCAGGGACATCTGAGCTCTGGAAACACCATATATTTT

j_call: TRBJ1-1
v_call: TRBV19
d_call: .
clone_size: .
cdr3_aa: CASSPPRVLGDTEAFF
cdr3_nt: TGTGCCAGTAGCCCTCCGAGGGTCCTTGGGGACACTGAAGCTTTCTTT